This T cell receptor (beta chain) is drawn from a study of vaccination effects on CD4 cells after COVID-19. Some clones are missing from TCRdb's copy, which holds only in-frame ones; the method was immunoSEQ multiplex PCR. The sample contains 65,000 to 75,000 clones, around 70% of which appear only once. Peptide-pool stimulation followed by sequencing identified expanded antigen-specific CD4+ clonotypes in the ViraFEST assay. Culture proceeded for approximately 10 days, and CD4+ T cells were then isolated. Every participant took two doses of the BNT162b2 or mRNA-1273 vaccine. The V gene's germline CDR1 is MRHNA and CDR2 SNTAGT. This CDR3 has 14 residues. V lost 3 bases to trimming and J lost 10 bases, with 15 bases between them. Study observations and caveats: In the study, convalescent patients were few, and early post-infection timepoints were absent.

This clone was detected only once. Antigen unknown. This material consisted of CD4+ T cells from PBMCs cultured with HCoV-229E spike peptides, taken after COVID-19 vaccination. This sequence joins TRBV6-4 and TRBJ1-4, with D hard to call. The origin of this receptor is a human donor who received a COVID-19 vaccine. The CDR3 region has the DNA TGTGCCAGCAGTGAATCTCCCGCTGGTGGAAAACTGTTTTTT. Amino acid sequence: CASSESPAGGKLFF.